The 25 T cell receptor beta chains presented below share a single source sample, sequenced in a study of PD-1 blockade in mismatch repair-deficient tumors. Profiled with immunoSEQ multiplex PCR; TCRdb holds only in-frame clones, not every one. The data show approximately 110,000 clones, about 83% seen once. The sequences come from peripheral blood, collected around 60 weeks after starting pembrolizumab. These receptor sequences come from an adult with mismatch repair-deficient cancer.

The chain links TRBV28 to TRBJ2-3; 10 nucleotides line up with TRBD2. This CDR3 is 14 amino acids long. Looked up from germline, CDR1 is MDHEN and CDR2 is SYDVKM. V lost 10 bases to trimming and J lost 3 bases; unmatched junction nucleotides: 7. CDR3 amino acids: CATFRTSGTDTQYF. The CDR3 coding sequence is TGTGCCACCTTTAGGACTAGCGGAACAGATACGCAGTATTTT. Full variable domain (outside the CDR3, taken from reference TRBV28 and TRBJ2-3): DVKVTQSSRYLVKRTGEKVFLECVQDMDHENMFWYRQDPGLGLRLIYFSYDVKMKEKGDIPEGYSVSREKKERFSLILESASTNQTSMYLCATFRTSGTDTQYFGPGTRLTVL.

V is TRBV6-1 and J is TRBJ2-5; perhaps TRBD2 as D (5 bases). CDR3 length: 14 amino acids. The germline V and J ends were trimmed by 1 base and 1 base, with 7 bases remaining between them. Germline assignment: CDR1 MNHNS and CDR2 SASEGT. The CDR3 bases are TGTGCCAGCAGTGAAGGGGGAGCCCAAGAGACCCAGTACTTC. Translated: CASSEGGAQETQYF.

The rearrangement links TRBV19 to TRBJ2-1; D ambiguous. Trimming cost V 5 bases and J 6 bases, with 14 bases left between them. CDR1 is LNHDA, CDR2 SQIVND, per germline (reference sequence). The CDR3 runs to 14 residues. CDR3 sequence reads: CASSSGFTRNEQFF. CDR3 bases: TGTGCCAGTAGTTCTGGGTTTACGCGCAATGAGCAGTTCTTC. Drawing the rest from reference TRBV19 and TRBJ2-1, the complete variable domain is DGGITQSPKYLFRKEGQNVTLSCEQNLNHDAMYWYRQDPGQGLRLIYYSQIVNDFQKGDIAEGYSVSREKKESFPLTVTSAQKNPTAFYLCASSSGFTRNEQFFGPGTRLTVL.

This rearrangement joins TRBV5-4 to TRBJ1-2; D is ambiguous. The CDR3 runs 16 residues. Germline values: CDR1 SGHNT, CDR2 YYREEE (reference sequence). The V end was cut by 2 bases, the J end by 0 bases, with 14 bases between. DNA of the CDR3: TGTGCCAGCAGCTTAGGAGCCAGGACGGCTAACTATGGCTACACCTTC. Translated, it gives CASSLGARTANYGYTF.

This clone was counted once. This chain joins TRBV28 and TRBJ1-1, with D possibly matching TRBD1 (5 bases). Germline V gene lookup returns CDR1 MDHEN and CDR2 SYDVKM. Trimming removed 6 bases from V and 2 bases from J, with 13 bases in between. The CDR3 loop spans 14 amino acids. The CDR3 loop reads CASRLGTENTEAFF. Here the CDR3 DNA reads TGTGCCAGCAGGTTAGGGACGGAAAACACTGAAGCTTTCTTT.

The chain recombines TRBV6-5 with TRBJ1-2; no firm D call. The CDR3 sequence is 12 residues long. Germline V gene data show CDR1 as MNHEY and CDR2 as SVGAGI. V shed 5 bases and J shed 4 bases, with 8 bases lying between them. CDR3 amino acids: CASSPVLYGYTF. The CDR3 region has the DNA TGTGCCAGCAGTCCAGTCCTCTATGGCTACACCTTC.

V usage is TRBV30 and J usage is TRBJ1-2; 8 nucleotides line up with TRBD1. The CDR3 is 15 residues long. Per germline, CDR1 GTSNPN and CDR2 SVGIG (reference sequence). Trimming cost V 5 bases and J 4 bases; bases outside gene matches: 12. DNA of the CDR3: TGTGCCTGGGACTCGACAGGGGAGAGTGGCTATGGCTACACCTTC. It codes for CAWDSTGESGYGYTF.

The chain links TRBV7-3 to TRBJ2-2, with 7 positions matching TRBD2. Germline V lookup: CDR1 SGHTA, CDR2 FQGTGA. J lost 6 bases, V lost 3 bases, and 4 bases had no gene match. The CDR3 length is 14 residues. Here the CDR3 DNA reads TGTGCCAGCAGCTTTCTAGCGGCACCCGGGGAGCTGTTTTTT. This gives the protein CASSFLAAPGELFF.

This chain's CDR3 is CASSLRSGDSYEQYF. The DNA for the CDR3 is TGTGCCAGCAGCTTACGGAGCGGAGACTCCTACGAGCAGTACTTC. The chain recombines TRBV7-2 with TRBJ2-7; possibly TRBD2 for D (5 bases). Per germline, CDR1 SGHTA and CDR2 FQGNSA. Trimming took off 2 bases at V and 0 bases at J, with 11 bases between the two ends. The CDR3 has 15 amino acids.

The chain couples TRBV10-3 to TRBJ2-1, with D perhaps being TRBD1 or TRBD2 (5 bases each). CDR3 size: 14 residues. CDR1 and CDR2 (germline): ENHRY, SYGVKD. Trimming cost V 4 bases and J 6 bases, with 13 bases left between them. CDR3 amino acids: CAISAGDGANEQFF. CDR3 in DNA: TGTGCCATCAGTGCGGGCGACGGGGCCAATGAGCAGTTCTTC.

The chain employs TRBV25-1 and TRBJ1-2; 9 bases map to TRBD1. This CDR3 region has 18 residues. Losses at the gene ends were 5 bases for V and 3 bases for J; bases not matched to a gene: 16. Germline V gene sequence: CDR1 MGHDK, CDR2 SYGVNS. CDR3 residues: CASSPGGSRTGDYYGYTF. CDR3 nucleotides: TGTGCCAGCAGTCCCGGGGGGAGCAGGACAGGGGACTACTATGGCTACACCTTC.

This clone was seen just once. The V call is TRBV14, the J call TRBJ2-7; D gene unclear. The CDR3 contains 15 residues. Germline V CDR1 and CDR2: SGHDN, FVKESK. The V and J ends lost 0 bases and 0 bases respectively, with 9 bases between them. The CDR3: CASSQEYGTSYEQYF. The CDR3 region has the DNA TGTGCCAGCAGCCAAGAATATGGAACCTCCTACGAGCAGTACTTC.

The V and J genes are TRBV6-1 and TRBJ2-2; TRBD2 aligns across 8 bases. Germline V lookup: CDR1 MNHNS, CDR2 SASEGT. This CDR3 spans 16 amino acids. V was clipped by 4 bases and J by 3 bases; unmatched bases: 7. CDR3 nucleotides: TGTGCCAGCAGTGGACTAGCGTCCCGTGACACCGGGGAGCTGTTTTTT. Amino acid sequence: CASSGLASRDTGELFF.

About this clone itself: Other DNA sequences in the sample encode the same CDR3. This rearrangement joins TRBV7-2 to TRBJ2-1; 13 bases align to TRBD2. This CDR3 comprises 15 residues. Unmatched junction bases numbered 4, after V lost 4 bases and J lost 7 bases. Per germline, CDR1 SGHTA and CDR2 FQGNSA. The CDR3 protein is CASSSGLAGVNEQFF. CDR3 nucleotide sequence: TGTGCCAGCAGCTCCGGACTAGCGGGAGTTAATGAGCAGTTCTTC.

The chain carries TRBV7-2 and TRBJ1-1; D possibly corresponds to TRBD1 (6 bases). The CDR3 consists of 14 residues. CDR1 is SGHTA and CDR2 is FQGNSA in the germline V gene. The V and J ends lost 5 bases and 3 bases respectively, with 13 bases between them. In nucleotides, the CDR3 is TGTGCCAGCAGCCCCTTAGGGGGGGACACTGAAGCTTTCTTT. Amino acid sequence: CASSPLGGDTEAFF. Full variable domain (rest looked up from reference TRBV7-2 and TRBJ1-1): GAGVSQSPSNKVTEKGKDVELRCDPISGHTALYWYRQSLGQGLEFLIYFQGNSAPDKSGLPSDRFSAERTGGSVSTLTIQRTQQEDSAVYLCASSPLGGDTEAFFGQGTRLTVV.

The chain employs TRBV6-4 and TRBJ1-1, with D perhaps matching TRBD1 (6 bases). The CDR3 runs to 14 residues. The ends were cut back, 6 bases at V and 4 bases at J, with 15 bases in the middle. Germline V lookup: CDR1 MRHNA, CDR2 SNTAGT. The CDR3 loop is CASSASGGGTEAFF. Written as DNA, the CDR3 is TGTGCCAGCAGCGCGAGTGGAGGGGGCACTGAAGCTTTCTTT.

Concerning this clone: The sample contains more than one DNA sequence encoding this CDR3. This chain links TRBV13 with TRBJ2-5; no definite D call. V dropped 0 bases and J dropped 8 bases, with 10 bases sitting between them. The CDR3 is 13 residues long. Germline V gene lookup returns CDR1 PRHDT and CDR2 FYEKMQ (reference sequence). CDR3 sequence reads: CASSLGLTETQYF. The CDR3 bases are TGTGCCAGCAGCTTAGGCCTAACAGAAACCCAGTACTTC.

The chain has TRBV18 and TRBJ1-4; maybe TRBD1 (6 bases). The CDR3 sequence is 15 residues long. V gave up 3 bases and J gave up 5 bases, with 13 bases separating them. The germline gives CDR1 KGHSH, CDR2 LQKENI. CDR3: CASSPSTGPNEKLFF. The CDR3 DNA follows: TGTGCCAGCTCACCGAGTACAGGGCCGAATGAAAAACTGTTTTTT.

The chain carries TRBV19 and TRBJ1-3, with unresolved D. The V end lost 5 bases, the J end lost 3 bases, and 8 bases lay between the germline ends. The CDR3 runs to 13 residues. In germline, CDR1 is LNHDA, CDR2 SQIVND (reference sequence). DNA for the CDR3: TGTGCCAGTAGTGGCTCTCATGGAAACACCATATATTTT. It codes for CASSGSHGNTIYF. Full variable domain (outside the CDR3, taken from reference TRBV19 and TRBJ1-3): DGGITQSPKYLFRKEGQNVTLSCEQNLNHDAMYWYRQDPGQGLRLIYYSQIVNDFQKGDIAEGYSVSREKKESFPLTVTSAQKNPTAFYLCASSGSHGNTIYFGEGSWLTVV.

The chain links TRBV7-8 to TRBJ2-1; TRBD2 is a possible D gene (5 bases). V lost 1 base and J lost 3, with 10 bases in between. Germline CDR1 and CDR2: SGHVS and FQNEAQ. This CDR3 is 15 amino acids long. The CDR3, as DNA: TGTGCCAGCAGCTTAGTCGACGGGGACTACAATGAGCAGTTCTTC. This encodes CASSLVDGDYNEQFF.

V gene TRBV29-1 combines with J gene TRBJ2-7; 8 bases agree with TRBD2. CDR3 size: 15 residues. Germline CDR1 and CDR2: SQVTM and ANQGSEA. The V gene end was trimmed by 6 bases and the J gene end by 2 bases; junction bases not matched to a gene: 12. This chain's CDR3 is CSVYEAGGQTYEQYF. In nucleotides, the CDR3 is TGCAGCGTATACGAGGCGGGGGGACAAACCTACGAGCAGTACTTC.

The V gene is TRBV4-2, the J gene TRBJ2-2; 15 bases align to TRBD2. V lost 4 bases, J lost 3 bases, and 6 bases stayed unmatched. This CDR3 region has 18 residues. Germline CDR1 and CDR2: LGHNA and YNFKEQ. The CDR3 protein is CASSPGLAGGTDTGELFF. As DNA, the CDR3 is TGTGCCAGCAGCCCGGGACTAGCGGGAGGAACGGACACCGGGGAGCTGTTTTTT.

J is TRBJ2-7 and V is TRBV27, with 7 bases matching TRBD1. There are 15 residues in the CDR3. CDR1 is MNHEY, CDR2 SMNVEV, per germline (reference sequence). V dropped 6 bases and J dropped 2; count of bases not matched to a gene: 10. The CDR3 loop is CASSRTGTATYEQYF. DNA of the CDR3: TGTGCCAGCAGCCGAACCGGGACAGCCACCTACGAGCAGTACTTC.

V and J are TRBV12-5 and TRBJ1-1; TRBD1 might be the D (5 bases). The CDR3 is 18 amino acids. V was clipped by 1 base and J by 1 base, with 19 bases between them. Germline loops: CDR1 LGHNT, CDR2 FRNRAP. Here the CDR3 DNA reads TGTGCTAGTGGTTTGGCCCCCACCCCGAGGGGTGAGAACACTGAAGCTTTCTTT. Amino acids: CASGLAPTPRGENTEAFF.

The V call is TRBV5-4, the J call TRBJ1-2, with 10 nucleotides matching TRBD1. The junction had 9 bases not matched to a gene; V was cut back by 7 bases and J by 6 bases. CDR3 size: 14 residues. Germline values: CDR1 SGHNT, CDR2 YYREEE (reference sequence). CDR3: CASHRDRGEDGYTF. The CDR3 DNA reads TGTGCCAGCCACCGGGACAGGGGAGAGGATGGCTACACCTTC.